The 5 T cell receptor beta chains in this list originate from one sample, sequenced in a study of shared clonotypes between healthy human individuals. Assay: immunoSEQ multiplex PCR; the TCRdb copy retains only in-frame clones and omits some. The top ten clones hold 0.7% to 0.95% of a sample with 950,000 to 1,200,000 clones, about 80% of them seen once. Material: memory CD4+ T cells from PBMCs. Stated subset: CD45RA-negative fraction. The receptors originated from a man aged 18 to 29 in good health. Some clones in this sample may be carry-over from other donors' samples.

Comments on this clone: The same CDR3 also results from other DNA sequences found in this sample. The chain combines TRBV18 with TRBJ2-1; 9 nucleotides match TRBD2. CDR1 is KGHSH, CDR2 LQKENI, per germline. J was trimmed by 8 bases and V by 1 base; bases with no gene match: 6. The CDR3 loop spans 15 amino acids. This CDR3 reads CASSPLAGGLDEQFF. CDR3 nucleotides: TGTGCCAGCTCACCACTCGCGGGAGGGCTCGATGAGCAGTTCTTC.

This clone has only one observation. The chain links TRBV5-4 to TRBJ1-6; TRBD1 might be the D (5 bases). Germline V gives CDR1 SGHNT, CDR2 YYREEE (reference sequence). This CDR3 is 15 amino acids long. V lost 4 bases, J lost 13 bases, and 21 bases lay in between. The CDR3 sequence: CASSPAGTPLDPLHF. For the CDR3, the DNA is TGTGCCAGCAGCCCGGCGGGGACTCCATTAGATCCCCTCCACTTT.

CDR3 protein: CASSLYPDRGKPQHF. Here the CDR3 DNA reads TGTGCCAGCAGTTTATACCCGGACAGGGGTAAGCCCCAGCATTTT. The chain carries TRBV27 and TRBJ1-5; 9 bases agree with TRBD1. V lost 1 base to trimming and J lost 8 bases; unmatched junction nucleotides: 6. Germline assignment: CDR1 MNHEY and CDR2 SMNVEV (reference sequence). This CDR3 region has 15 residues.

The chain's CDR3 is CAWSRQRGYEQYF. The CDR3 bases are TGTGCCTGGAGTCGCCAGCGGGGCTACGAGCAGTACTTC. The V gene is TRBV30, the J gene TRBJ2-7; 7 bases match TRBD2. Per the germline V gene, CDR1 is GTSNPN and CDR2 is SVGIG (reference sequence). The ends lost 2 bases at V and 3 bases at J; junction bases unmatched: 4. This CDR3 contains 13 residues.

The genes are TRBV2 and TRBJ2-1; 8 nucleotides match TRBD2. The germline gives CDR1 SNHLY, CDR2 FYNNEI. There are 14 residues in the CDR3. V dropped 6 bases and J dropped 11; count of bases not matched to a gene: 12. The CDR3 bases are TGTGCCAGCAGCCAACTAGCGGTTCAGGTACAGCAGTTCTTC. Amino acids: CASSQLAVQVQQFF.